What follows are 12 T cell receptor beta chains derived from one specimen sequenced in a study of T cell responses to AZD1222 COVID-19 vaccine. Sequencing used immunoSEQ multiplex PCR; TCRdb keeps in-frame clones, though not all of them. The sample has hundreds of thousands of clones; about 93% are singletons. The specimen comprised peripheral blood, sampled on day 0 of MenACWY control vaccination. These receptors were collected from an adult in good health.

CDR3 sequence reads: CASRGQEGQPQHF. DNA of the CDR3: TGTGCCAGCAGGGGACAGGAGGGGCAGCCCCAGCATTTT. The chain recombines TRBV12-3 or TRBV12-4 with TRBJ1-5; 8 bases are shared with TRBD1. The CDR3 runs 13 residues. Unmatched junction bases numbered 5, after V lost 6 bases and J lost 7 bases.

The V gene is TRBV6-5, the J gene TRBJ2-3; D not certain. CDR1 and CDR2 from the germline V gene are MNHEY and SVGAGI. The CDR3 has 13 amino acids. V lost 3 bases and J 3 bases, leaving 7 bases between the germline ends. Here the CDR3 DNA reads TGTGCCAGCAGTTATCCGTTAACAGATACGCAGTATTTT. It translates to CASSYPLTDTQYF.

This clone was picked up one time. The chain has TRBV5-1 and TRBJ1-3; 7 nucleotides line up with TRBD1. The CDR3 extends over 15 amino acids. The trim removed 4 bases at V and 0 bases at J, leaving 4 bases unmatched. The V gene's germline CDR1 is SGHRS and CDR2 YFSETQ. CDR3 DNA sequence: TGCGCCAGCAGCCCTGGGACAGTCTCTGGAAACACCATATATTTT. It specifies CASSPGTVSGNTIYF.

The gene calls are TRBV4-2 and TRBJ1-1; TRBD1 is a possible D gene (5 bases). Per germline, CDR1 LGHNA and CDR2 YNFKEQ. CDR3 length: 15 amino acids. V was shortened by 1 base and J by 1 base, with 10 bases between the two germline ends. The CDR3 sequence: CASSQAGTGNTEAFF. Here the CDR3 DNA reads TGTGCCAGCAGCCAAGCGGGAACAGGGAACACTGAAGCTTTCTTT.

V gene TRBV10-1 combines with J gene TRBJ2-7, with TRBD1 identical over 7 bases. Trimming removed 7 bases from V and 1 base from J; junction bases left unmatched: 16. Germline V gene data show CDR1 as WNHNN and CDR2 as SYGVQD (reference sequence). The CDR3 is made up of 17 amino acids. The CDR3 bases are TGCGCCAGCATCCCGACGGGACAGAATATACCTTCCTACGAGCAGTACTTC. It yields the protein CASIPTGQNIPSYEQYF.

This chain uses TRBV2 with TRBJ1-5; D possibly corresponds to TRBD1 (5 bases). V lost 4 bases and J lost 0, with 13 bases in between. CDR3 length: 16 amino acids. Germline assignment: CDR1 SNHLY and CDR2 FYNNEI. The CDR3 DNA reads TGTGCCAGCAGTGCTAGCCGGGGGTATAGCAATCAGCCCCAGCATTTT. As protein: CASSASRGYSNQPQHF. The entire variable domain, with the rest obtained from reference TRBV2 and TRBJ1-5, is as follows: EPEVTQTPSHQVTQMGQEVILRCVPISNHLYFYWYRQILGQKVEFLVSFYNNEISEKSEIFDDQFSVERPDGSNFTLKIRSTKLEDSAMYFCASSASRGYSNQPQHFGDGTRLSIL.

The rearrangement uses TRBV6-2 or TRBV6-3 and TRBJ2-1; the match to TRBD2 covers 12 bases. CDR1 and CDR2 (germline): MNHEY, SVGEGT. The CDR3 is 15 amino acids. V shed 2 bases, J shed 9 bases, and the junction held 5 bases outside the gene matches. CDR3 sequence reads: CASSYGLAGTGEQFF. For the CDR3, the DNA is TGTGCCAGCAGTTACGGACTAGCGGGGACCGGTGAGCAGTTCTTC.

The chain uses TRBV6-2 or TRBV6-3 and TRBJ1-5, with a tentative D call TRBD1 (5 bases). The CDR3 has 15 residues. Germline lookup yields CDR1 MNHEY and CDR2 SVGEGT. Trimming shortened V by 5 bases and J by 0 bases, and 11 bases separated the two germline ends. Here the CDR3 reads CASSGGPYSNQPQHF. For the CDR3, the DNA is TGTGCCAGCAGTGGGGGACCGTATAGCAATCAGCCCCAGCATTTT.

This chain links TRBV29-1 with TRBJ1-2; D is perhaps TRBD1 (6 bases). The V and J ends lost 7 bases and 4 bases respectively, with 13 bases between them. The CDR3 consists of 12 residues. Germline V CDR1 and CDR2: SQVTM, ANQGSEA. In nucleotides, the CDR3 is TGCAGCGGCTACGGACAGCCCTATGGCTACACCTTC. It yields the protein CSGYGQPYGYTF.

The chain carries TRBV5-1 and TRBJ1-4; a possible D gene is TRBD1 (6 bases). Germline V gives CDR1 SGHRS, CDR2 YFSETQ. V shed 5 bases and J shed 3 bases, with 11 bases lying between them. The CDR3 is made up of 14 amino acids. CDR3 nucleotides: TGCGCCAGCAGAAGGGGGGCGTCTAATGAAAAACTGTTTTTT. Translated, it gives CASRRGASNEKLFF.

This rearrangement joins TRBV19 to TRBJ1-2; TRBD1 might be the D (6 bases). Trimming stripped 4 bases from V and 3 bases from J, with 12 bases between. From germline, CDR1 is LNHDA and CDR2 SQIVND (reference sequence). The CDR3 is made up of 14 amino acids. The CDR3 sequence is CASSKWTADYGYTF. CDR3 DNA: TGTGCCAGTAGTAAATGGACAGCGGACTATGGCTACACCTTC.

The chain joins TRBV18 to TRBJ1-6; 7 nucleotides line up with TRBD1. Losses at the gene ends were 4 bases for V and 10 bases for J; bases not matched to a gene: 7. The germline V gene has CDR1 KGHSH and CDR2 LQKENI. The CDR3 has 14 residues. CDR3 bases: TGTGCCAGCTCACAAGACAGGGTTGACTCACCCCTCCACTTT. It encodes CASSQDRVDSPLHF.